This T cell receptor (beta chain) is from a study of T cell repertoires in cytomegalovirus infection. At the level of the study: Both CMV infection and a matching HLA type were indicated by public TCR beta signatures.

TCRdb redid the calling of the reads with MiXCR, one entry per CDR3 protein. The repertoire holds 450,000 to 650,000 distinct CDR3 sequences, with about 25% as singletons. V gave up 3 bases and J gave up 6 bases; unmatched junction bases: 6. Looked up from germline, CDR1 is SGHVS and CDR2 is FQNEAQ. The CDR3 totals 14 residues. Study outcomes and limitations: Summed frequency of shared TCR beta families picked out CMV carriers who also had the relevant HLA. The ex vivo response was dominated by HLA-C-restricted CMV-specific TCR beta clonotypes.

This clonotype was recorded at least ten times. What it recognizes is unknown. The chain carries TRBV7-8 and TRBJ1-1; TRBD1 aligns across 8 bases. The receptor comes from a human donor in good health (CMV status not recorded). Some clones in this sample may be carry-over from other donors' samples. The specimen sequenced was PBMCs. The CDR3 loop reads CASSFGRGRPEAFF. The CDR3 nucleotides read TGTGCCAGCAGCTTTGGCAGGGGGCGGCCTGAAGCTTTCTTT.